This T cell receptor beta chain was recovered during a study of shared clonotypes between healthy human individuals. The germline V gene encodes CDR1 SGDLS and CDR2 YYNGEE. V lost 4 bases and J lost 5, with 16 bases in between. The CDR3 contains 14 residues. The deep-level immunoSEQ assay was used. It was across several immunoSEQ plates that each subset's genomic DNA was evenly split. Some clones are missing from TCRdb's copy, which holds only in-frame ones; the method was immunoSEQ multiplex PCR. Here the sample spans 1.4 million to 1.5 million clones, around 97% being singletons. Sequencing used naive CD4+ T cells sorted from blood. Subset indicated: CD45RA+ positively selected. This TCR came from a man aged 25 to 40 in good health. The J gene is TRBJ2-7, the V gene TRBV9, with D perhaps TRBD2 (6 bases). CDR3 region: CASSRDSSADEQYF. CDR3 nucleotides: TGTGCCAGCAGCCGGGACTCCTCCGCCGACGAGCAGTACTTC.